Each of the 9 T cell receptor beta chains below was sequenced from the same sample in a study of T cells after yellow fever vaccination. TCRdb fed the 5' RACE reads into MiXCR, producing one record per CDR3 protein. The sample lists around 310,000 distinct CDR3 sequences, approximately 4% seen once, with roughly 26% in the top ten. The material sequenced was PBMCs, taken 5 days after the yellow fever booster vaccination. The source is a man younger than 35 who received the YFV17D yellow fever vaccine.

About this clonotype itself: At one of its ends the junction is not consistent with the germline gene, which may arise from a read error. J is TRBJ2-3 and V is TRBV7-7; 7 bases match TRBD1. The CDR3 is made up of 14 amino acids. Germline V gene lookup returns CDR1 SSHAT and CDR2 FNYEAQ (reference sequence). The CDR3 nucleotides are TGTGCTAGCAGTTTCGGGACAGACACAGATACGCAGTATTTT. Protein sequence: CASSFGTDTDTQYF.

This clonotype was counted between two and nine times. J is TRBJ1-2 and V is TRBV15, with 10 positions matching TRBD1. Trimming took 3 bases from V and 9 from J; bases not matched to a gene: 7. Germline V gives CDR1 LNHNV, CDR2 YYDKDF (reference sequence). This CDR3 spans 14 amino acids. CDR3 sequence reads: CATSRDPGQGSYTF. The CDR3 nucleotides read TGTGCCACCAGCAGGGATCCGGGACAGGGGAGCTACACCTTC.

Ten or more counts support this clonotype. The rearrangement uses TRBV7-2 and TRBJ2-7, with D perhaps matching TRBD1 or TRBD2 (5 bases each). CDR1 is SGHTA and CDR2 is FQGNSA in the germline V gene. V lost 5 bases and J 2 bases, leaving 10 bases between the germline ends. The CDR3 consists of 13 residues. The CDR3 DNA follows: TGTGCCAGCAGCCTCCGAGGGGCCTACGAGCAGTACTTC. Residues: CASSLRGAYEQYF.

This clonotype was seen repeatedly, ten times or more. The V call is TRBV7-8, the J call TRBJ1-1; D uncertain. The V end was cut by 3 bases, the J end by 4 bases, with 15 bases between. There are 15 residues in the CDR3. The germline V gene encodes CDR1 SGHVS and CDR2 FQNEAQ. The CDR3 region is CASSFSGLTGTEAFF. CDR3 bases: TGTGCCAGCAGCTTCTCCGGTCTAACTGGCACTGAAGCTTTCTTT.

In its sample, this clonotype was seen a few times. The chain joins TRBV5-6 to TRBJ1-2, with a weak D call TRBD1 (5 bases). The V gene's germline CDR1 is SGHDT and CDR2 YYEEEE. The length of the CDR3 is 12 residues. The V and J ends lost 0 bases and 7 bases respectively, with 7 bases between them. The CDR3 bases are TGTGCCAGCAGCTTGGCCGACAGTGGCTACACCTTC. Its protein product is CASSLADSGYTF. The variable domain in full, completed from reference TRBV5-6 and TRBJ1-2, reads DAGVTQSPTHLIKTRGQQVTLRCSPKSGHDTVSWYQQALGQGPQFIFQYYEEEERQRGNFPDRFSGHQFPNYSSELNVNALLLGDSALYLCASSLADSGYTFGSGTRLTVV.

This chain uses TRBV7-2 with TRBJ2-4; the D gene is possibly TRBD2 (6 bases). Trimming removed 5 bases from V and 5 bases from J, with 13 bases in between. This CDR3 comprises 14 residues. The germline V gene has CDR1 SGHTA and CDR2 FQGNSA. The CDR3 region has the DNA TGTGCCAGCAGCATCCCCTGGGGGGAAAACATTCAGTACTTC. Translated, it gives CASSIPWGENIQYF.

CDR3 bases: TGCGCCAGCAGCTTGGATCCGGGACTAGCGCGGCGAGATACGCAGTATTTT. Its translation: CASSLDPGLARRDTQYF. V usage is TRBV5-1 and J usage is TRBJ2-3; 10 nucleotides match TRBD2. Germline CDR1 is SGHRS and CDR2 is YFSETQ. The CDR3 sequence is 17 residues long. With V trimmed by 0 bases and J by 5 bases, 9 bases remained unmatched.

The table lists this clonotype with a few counts. This rearrangement joins TRBV27 to TRBJ1-5; 7 bases are shared with TRBD1. Unmatched junction bases numbered 14, after V lost 6 bases and J lost 0 bases. The CDR3 covers 18 residues. Germline-derived CDR1 and CDR2 are MNHEY and SMNVEV (reference sequence). The CDR3 coding sequence is TGTGCCAGCAGAGAACGTCCGGGACAGCGTTATAGCAATCAGCCCCAGCATTTT. Protein: CASRERPGQRYSNQPQHF.

The sample holds a few counts of this clonotype. The chain has TRBV27 and TRBJ1-1, with D uncertain. This CDR3 spans 14 amino acids. CDR1 MNHEY and CDR2 SMNVEV come from the germline V gene (reference sequence). With 6 bases removed from V and 4 bases from J, the gap between germline ends came to 15 bases. The CDR3 region has the DNA TGTGCCAGCAGCCCCTCGGGCGGTATCACTGAAGCTTTCTTT. It is translated as CASSPSGGITEAFF.